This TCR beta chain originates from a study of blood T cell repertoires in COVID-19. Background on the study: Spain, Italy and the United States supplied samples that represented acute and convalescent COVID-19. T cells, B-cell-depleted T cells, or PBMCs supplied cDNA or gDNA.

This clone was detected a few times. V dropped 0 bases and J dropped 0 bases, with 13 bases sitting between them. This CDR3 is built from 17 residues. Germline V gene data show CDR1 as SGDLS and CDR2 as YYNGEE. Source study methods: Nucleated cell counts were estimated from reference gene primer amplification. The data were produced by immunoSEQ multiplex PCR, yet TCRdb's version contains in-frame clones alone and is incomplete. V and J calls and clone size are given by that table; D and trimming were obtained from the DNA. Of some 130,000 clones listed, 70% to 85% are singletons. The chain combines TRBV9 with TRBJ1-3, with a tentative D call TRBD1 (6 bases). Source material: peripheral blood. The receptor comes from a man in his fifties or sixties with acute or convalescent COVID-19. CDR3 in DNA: TGTGCCAGCAGCGTAGAGGGGGTCCGCAGCTCTGGAAACACCATATATTTT. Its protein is CASSVEGVRSSGNTIYF.